The clone carrying this TCR beta chain occurred many times. One end of the junction fails to match germline, which may point to a read error. Then a second PCR, running about 7 to 11 cycles, was carried out with a sample-barcoded 5' primer and a J-beta primer mix. One entry per CDR3 protein, called by TCRdb with MiXCR from the 5' RACE reads. The sample records 450,000 to 700,000 distinct CDR3 sequences, 27% being singletons. Germline CDR1 is SGHRS and CDR2 is YFSETQ. The length of the CDR3 is 14 residues. Isolated PBMCs totaled at least 7 million in each sample. The data derive from a study of blood T cells in healthy people across ages.

V and J are TRBV5-1 and TRBJ2-3; 8 nucleotides align to TRBD2. This clonotype was obtained from a woman in her seventies in good health. Sequencing was carried out using blood. CDR3 residues: CASSLAGSTDTQYF. In nucleotides, the CDR3 is TGTGCCAGCAGCTTAGCGGGAAGCACAGATACGCAGTATTTT. The whole variable domain, filled in from reference TRBV5-1 and TRBJ2-3, reads KAGVTQTPRYLIKTRGQQVTLSCSPISGHRSVSWYQQTPGQGLQFLFEYFSETQRNKGNFPGRFSGRQFSNSRSEMNVSTLELGDSALYLCASSLAGSTDTQYFGPGTRLTVL.